This T cell receptor (beta chain) was captured in a study of CD8+ T cells in alopecia areata. Findings and limits, study-wide: Possibly because of HLA-related factors, TCR sharing was less clear across patients than in mice. Elevated clonality characterized lesional scalp relative to normal scalp, particularly in alopecia totalis/universalis.

A word on this clone: Antigen: not known. This is likely a read error, given that the CDR3 carries no conserved phenylalanine or tryptophan at its end. The limits of the CDR3 on the DNA are not certain, so only TCRdb's listed CDR3 is given.

Extracted RNA was reverse transcribed, and the resulting cDNA served as sequencing template. Sequenced by immunoSEQ multiplex PCR; TCRdb stores in-frame clones only, minus some. The table lists around 120,000 clones, 55% to 70% of them singletons. The CDR3 length equals 15 residues, ends included. The chain carries TRBV23-1 and TRBJ1-2. TRBV23-1 is placed among ORFs of uncertain function. Sequencing was carried out using CD4+ T cells sorted from blood. This receptor was identified in a human donor in good health. The CDR3 sequence is CASSQVVIQERGVRI.